This T cell receptor (beta chain) was sequenced during a study of blood T cell repertoires in COVID-19. Study as a whole: Samples taken during acute and convalescent COVID-19 were collected in the United States, Italy and Spain.

This CDR3 has 12 amino acids. V lost 6 bases to trimming and J lost 7 bases; unmatched junction nucleotides: 5. Per germline, CDR1 SGHNT and CDR2 YENEEA. As handled by the study authors: Estimation of nucleated cell counts was performed using reference gene primer amplification. The method was immunoSEQ multiplex PCR; TCRdb's version includes in-frame clones alone and lacks a portion of them. The DNA gave D and trimming, while V, J and clone size come from that table. The sample shows 30,000 to 35,000 clones, around 82% of them seen only once. This receptor was identified in a man older than 75 with active or convalescent COVID-19. The sequencing sample was made of peripheral blood. This chain links TRBV11-3 with TRBJ1-1; 7 bases align to TRBD1. The CDR3 region has the DNA TGTGCCAGCAGTTCGCGGGACAGTGAAGCTTTCTTT. This codes for CASSSRDSEAFF.